The 8 T cell receptor beta chains reported below all come from one sample, sequenced in a study of draining lymph node invasion in breast cancer. Memory regulatory T cells were sorted as CD4+ CD45RA- CD25high cells. TCRdb re-derived calls from the bulk RNA-seq reads in MiXCR, one entry per CDR3 protein. The sample has 2,600 or so distinct CDR3 sequences; under 80% are singletons. The sequenced sample consisted of sorted memory Tregs from a lymph node. These receptor sequences come from a female donor with luminal breast cancer.

The gene calls are TRBV20-1 and TRBJ1-5; D is perhaps TRBD1 (5 bases). V was cut by 3 bases and J by 4 bases, with 19 bases left in between. Germline V gene lookup returns CDR1 DFQATT and CDR2 SNEGSKA (reference sequence). The CDR3 has 16 residues. The CDR3 loop is CSASPIRQTKNQPQHF. The CDR3 DNA sequence: TGCAGTGCTAGCCCCATTCGACAGACCAAGAATCAGCCCCAGCATTTT.

The gene calls are TRBV2 and TRBJ1-6; 9 bases are shared with TRBD1. The CDR3 sequence is 14 residues long. Looked up from germline, CDR1 is SNHLY and CDR2 is FYNNEI. Trimming at V came to 7 bases and at J to 8 bases, leaving 6 bases not matched to a gene. The CDR3 DNA reads as TGTGCCAGCAACCCGGGACAGGGAGATTCACCCCTCCACTTT. It translates to CASNPGQGDSPLHF.

The chain is built from TRBV11-2 and TRBJ1-3; no reliable D call. From germline, CDR1 is SGHAT and CDR2 FQNNGV. This CDR3 has 15 residues. V dropped 3 bases and J dropped 0 bases, with 9 bases sitting between them. The CDR3 reads CASSFVGISGNTIYF. CDR3 coding DNA: TGTGCCAGCAGCTTTGTTGGGATCTCTGGAAACACCATATATTTT. The full variable domain, its missing parts supplied by reference TRBV11-2 and TRBJ1-3, is EAGVAQSPRYKIIEKRQSVAFWCNPISGHATLYWYQQILGQGPKLLIQFQNNGVVDDSQLPKDRFSAERLKGVDSTLKIQPAKLEDSAVYLCASSFVGISGNTIYFGEGSWLTVV.

A single count supports this clonotype. The final CDR3 position lacks the conserved phenylalanine or tryptophan, pointing to a likely read error. Here the CDR3 DNA reads TGCAGTGCCAATAGCGGGAGCGCCTACAATGAGCAGTTCTTA. Its translation is CSANSGSAYNEQFL. The chain recombines TRBV20-1 with TRBJ2-1; 9 bases agree with TRBD2. The junction had 5 bases not matched to a gene; V was cut back by 6 bases and J by 2 bases. Germline V gene lookup returns CDR1 DFQATT and CDR2 SNEGSKA (reference sequence). This CDR3 spans 14 amino acids.

This clonotype was seen only a few times. This rearrangement joins TRBV2 to TRBJ1-1; D is unresolved. V was clipped by 1 base and J by 4 bases, with 7 bases between them. Germline-derived CDR1 and CDR2 are SNHLY and FYNNEI. The CDR3 is 13 amino acids. In nucleotides, the CDR3 is TGTGCCAGCAGTGAAGGGCAGCTCACTGAAGCTTTCTTT. This translates into CASSEGQLTEAFF.

This chain uses TRBV20-1 with TRBJ2-7; 10 nucleotides agree with TRBD1. This CDR3 is 16 amino acids long. The junction had 14 bases not matched to a gene; V was cut back by 6 bases and J by 3 bases. Germline CDR1 is DFQATT and CDR2 is SNEGSKA (reference sequence). As DNA, the CDR3 is TGCAGTGCCACCGGGACAGGGGCCTTGGGGAACTACGAGCAGTACTTC. This translates into CSATGTGALGNYEQYF.

The J gene is TRBJ2-7, the V gene TRBV18; TRBD1 agrees at 10 bases. Unmatched junction bases numbered 3, after V lost 5 bases and J lost 5 bases. The V gene's germline CDR1 is KGHSH and CDR2 LQKENI. The CDR3 runs to 13 residues. CDR3 protein: CASSVTGGNEQYF. DNA for the CDR3: TGTGCCAGCTCAGTGACAGGGGGCAACGAGCAGTACTTC.

V gene TRBV12-3 or TRBV12-4 combines with J gene TRBJ1-5; D remains unclear. Trimming cost V 8 bases and J 7 bases, with 24 bases left between them. CDR3 size: 16 residues. The CDR3 bases are TGTGCCAGCGCCCTAGGGTTAGGGCAGCATGGGCAGCCCCAGCATTTT. It is translated as CASALGLGQHGQPQHF.